Listed here are 31 T cell receptor beta chains from one sample, sequenced in a study of vaccination and CD4 T cells after COVID-19 (dated by TCRdb to between 2022 and 2023). To prepare the library, PCR was applied. The sequencer was an Illumina iSeq 100. At the Johns Hopkins FTIC core, DNA from the cultured CD4+ T cells underwent TCR sequencing with the Oncomine TCR Beta short-read assay. TCRdb passed the public sequencing reads through fastp at Q25 and MiXCR, retaining productive beta sequences. Duplicate CDR3 protein sequences are folded into a single record with the most common DNA and genes. The sample table records more than 20,000 distinct CDR3 sequences; 30% to 35% of these occur just once. The ten biggest clones cover 9.5% to 15% of the sample. The treatment or condition label for this specimen denotes: approximately 10-day PBMC culture with coronavirus spike peptide pools or control peptides (ViraFEST assay).

Antigens for these TCRs are unknown. Sequenced input: cultured CD4+ T cells from blood. The source is a human donor with COVID-19.

The rearrangement joins TRBV6-1 to TRBJ1-2; tentative D call: TRBD1 (5 bases). V was trimmed by 3 bases and J by 3 bases, leaving 14 bases between them. This CDR3 contains 15 residues. Germline values: CDR1 MNHNS, CDR2 SASEGT. The CDR3: CASSEGSGTYYGYTF. CDR3 in DNA: TGTGCCAGCAGTGAGGGATCCGGGACGTACTATGGCTACACCTTC.

This clonotype was seen a handful of times. CDR3 in amino acids: CASSLGTTVTGELFF. The CDR3 DNA follows: TGTGCCAGCAGTTTGGGAACAACAGTAACCGGGGAGCTGTTTTTT. The rearrangement uses TRBV12-3 or TRBV12-4 and TRBJ2-2; D ambiguous. Trimming left V 3 bases short and J 5 bases short, with 13 bases between. The length of the CDR3 is 15 residues.

The chain uses TRBV29-1 and TRBJ1-2; D is ambiguous. V dropped 3 bases and J dropped 4 bases, with 3 bases sitting between them. The CDR3 totals 10 residues. Looked up from germline, CDR1 is SQVTM and CDR2 is ANQGSEA. The CDR3 DNA reads TGCAGCGTTGATATCTATGGCTACACCTTC. This sequence encodes CSVDIYGYTF.

V and J are TRBV30 and TRBJ1-4; D remains ambiguous. This CDR3 is built from 15 residues. Germline V gene sequence: CDR1 GTSNPN, CDR2 SVGIG (reference sequence). The V end lost 0 bases, the J end lost 5 bases, and 13 bases lay between the germline ends. CDR3 DNA sequence: TGTGCCTGGAGTGTCTTAGGAGGGAGGAATGAAAAACTGTTTTTT. The encoded protein is CAWSVLGGRNEKLFF.

This clonotype was observed a few times. This rearrangement joins TRBV28 to TRBJ2-7; 7 bases match TRBD1. Trimming took 3 bases from V and 7 from J; bases not matched to a gene: 6. CDR1 is MDHEN, CDR2 SYDVKM, per germline. This CDR3 has 13 amino acids. The CDR3 coding sequence is TGTGCCAGCAGTTTGACAGGGACCAGAGAGCAGTACTTC. Encoded protein: CASSLTGTREQYF.

This clonotype showed up just a few times. The genes are TRBV28 and TRBJ1-1, with unresolved D. The CDR3 is made up of 10 amino acids. Germline CDR1 reads MDHEN; CDR2 reads SYDVKM. The V and J ends lost 10 bases and 9 bases respectively, with 12 bases between them. In nucleotides, the CDR3 is TGTGCCACCAAGGCGGGGAAAGCTTTCTTT. The encoded protein is CATKAGKAFF.

The rearrangement joins TRBV12-3 or TRBV12-4 to TRBJ2-7, with D perhaps TRBD2 (5 bases). Trimming pared 5 bases from V and 6 bases from J, leaving 23 bases between. This CDR3 comprises 16 residues. The CDR3 is CASSPPQLGLPTEQYF. CDR3 nucleotides: TGTGCCAGCAGTCCCCCCCAGCTCGGACTCCCGACCGAGCAGTACTTC.

This clonotype has a handful of counts. V usage is TRBV30 and J usage is TRBJ1-2, with 10 bases that match TRBD1. V gave up 2 bases and J gave up 7 bases; unmatched junction bases: 4. The CDR3 is 13 residues long. The germline CDR1 and CDR2 sequences are GTSNPN and SVGIG (reference sequence). The CDR3 here is CAWSTRTGGGYTF. The CDR3 DNA reads TGTGCCTGGAGTACCCGGACAGGGGGTGGCTACACCTTC.

In its sample, this clonotype was seen a few times. Sequence at one end of the junction differs from germline and may be a read error. This chain uses TRBV7-7 with TRBJ2-5; a possible D gene is TRBD2 (6 bases). The CDR3 covers 13 residues. Germline assignment: CDR1 SSHAT and CDR2 FNYEAQ (reference sequence). As DNA, the CDR3 is TGTGCTAGCACCCCGGGGGACGCAGAGACCCAGTACTTC. It translates to CASTPGDAETQYF. Full variable domain (missing parts from reference TRBV7-7 and TRBJ2-5): GAGVSQSPRYKVTKRGQDVTLRCDPISSHATLYWYQQALGQGPEFLTYFNYEAQPDKSGLPSDRFSAERPEGSISTLTIQRTEQRDSAMYRCASTPGDAETQYFGPGTRLLVL.

This clonotype was seen more than once but under ten times. The rearrangement links TRBV6-1 to TRBJ2-7; 8 nucleotides line up with TRBD2. The CDR3 is made up of 12 amino acids. CDR1 is MNHNS and CDR2 is SASEGT in the germline V gene. CDR3 sequence reads: CPTAGGDYEQYF. The CDR3 nucleotides read TGTCCCACGGCGGGGGGAGACTACGAGCAGTACTTC.

The chain carries TRBV20-1 and TRBJ1-5; TRBD1 aligns across 7 bases. V gave up 3 bases and J gave up 9 bases; unmatched junction bases: 8. The length of the CDR3 is 13 residues. Germline V gene lookup returns CDR1 DFQATT and CDR2 SNEGSKA (reference sequence). The CDR3 protein is CSARGTALWPQHF. The CDR3 DNA is TGCAGTGCTAGGGGGACAGCCCTTTGGCCCCAGCATTTT.

This chain joins TRBV24-1 and TRBJ2-1; TRBD2 matches 13 bases. The CDR3 extends over 17 amino acids. Per germline, CDR1 KGHDR and CDR2 SFDVKD. V lost 4 bases to trimming and J lost 9 bases; unmatched junction nucleotides: 11. CDR3 nucleotides: TGTGCCACCAGTGACCCAGGGACTAGCGGGGCCAGCGGTGAGCAGTTCTTC. Its translation is CATSDPGTSGASGEQFF.

The chain employs TRBV20-1 and TRBJ2-7, with TRBD2 matching 8 bases. Germline V gene data show CDR1 as DFQATT and CDR2 as SNEGSKA (reference sequence). V was clipped by 3 bases and J by 7 bases; unmatched bases: 8. CDR3 size: 13 residues. The CDR3 DNA reads as TGCAGTGCTAGTATTGGGACTAGGGGAGAGCAGTACTTC. Protein: CSASIGTRGEQYF.

V is TRBV11-2 and J is TRBJ2-3; TRBD2 aligns across 10 bases. With 4 bases clipped from V and 1 base from J, the junction kept 8 bases outside the gene matches. CDR1 and CDR2 (germline): SGHAT, FQNNGV. This CDR3 has 17 residues. For the CDR3, the DNA is TGTGCCAGCAGCTCTCAACCCCTAGCGGGGGGCACAGATACGCAGTATTTT. Residues: CASSSQPLAGGTDTQYF.

This clonotype was picked up a small number of times. CDR3 sequence: CATTTRGVGTGELFF. CDR3 in DNA: TGTGCCACCACAACCCGGGGGGTGGGCACCGGGGAGCTGTTTTTT. V gene TRBV6-1 combines with J gene TRBJ2-2; 7 bases match TRBD2. J lost 4 bases, V lost 10 bases, and 12 bases had no gene match. The CDR3 spans 15 residues. CDR1 and CDR2 from the germline V gene are MNHNS and SASEGT.

This clonotype was observed a handful of times. The chain is built from TRBV30 and TRBJ2-2; TRBD2 agrees at 8 bases. J gave up 6 bases and V 2 bases, and 11 bases lay outside the gene matches. There are 16 residues in the CDR3. The germline V gene has CDR1 GTSNPN and CDR2 SVGIG (reference sequence). The CDR3: CAWSFLRGATAGELFF. The DNA for the CDR3 is TGTGCCTGGAGTTTTCTGCGGGGGGCCACCGCCGGGGAGCTGTTTTTT.

This clonotype was seen more than once but under ten times. The chain employs TRBV7-9 and TRBJ2-1, with 9 bases aligning to TRBD1. Germline V gives CDR1 SEHNR, CDR2 FQNEAQ (reference sequence). The CDR3 sequence is 17 residues long. Losses at the gene ends were 4 bases for V and 4 bases for J; bases not matched to a gene: 11. CDR3 DNA sequence: TGTGCCAGCAGCTGGGCCGTGGGGACAGGGACTTACAATGAGCAGTTCTTC. It translates to CASSWAVGTGTYNEQFF.

The CDR3 reads CATRGANYGYTF. In DNA form, the CDR3 reads TGTGCCACCCGTGGGGCCAACTATGGCTACACCTTC. The J gene is TRBJ1-2, the V gene TRBV27; D is perhaps TRBD1 (5 bases). Trimming took off 10 bases at V and 2 bases at J, with 11 bases between the two ends. The V gene's germline CDR1 is MNHEY and CDR2 SMNVEV (reference sequence). This CDR3 has 12 amino acids.

The chain carries TRBV6-2 or TRBV6-3 and TRBJ2-3; TRBD2 matches at 8 bases. CDR1 MNHEY and CDR2 SVGEGT come from the germline V gene. Trimming at V came to 4 bases and at J to 2 bases, leaving 8 bases not matched to a gene. The CDR3 contains 16 residues. The CDR3 sequence: CASSSPGGGFTDTQYF. The CDR3 DNA is TGTGCCAGCAGTTCCCCCGGCGGGGGGTTCACAGATACGCAGTATTTT.

This clonotype was detected a few times. The chain couples TRBV24-1 to TRBJ1-5; no clear D. Germline-derived CDR1 and CDR2 are KGHDR and SFDVKD. This CDR3 contains 14 residues. Trimming took off 9 bases at V and 5 bases at J, with 16 bases between the two ends. The CDR3 nucleotides are TGTGCCACCGGTTACGGGGTGGGCGATCAGCCCCAGCATTTT. Translated: CATGYGVGDQPQHF.

The chain recombines TRBV23-1 with TRBJ1-5; D is ambiguous. TRBV23-1 is given ORF status, its function remaining uncertain. Trimming removed 6 bases at V and 0 bases at J, with 12 bases between. The CDR3 is 15 amino acids. CDR3 nucleotide sequence: TGCGCCAGCAGCGCCGGACGGCCTAGCAATCAGCCCCAGCATTTT. This encodes CASSAGRPSNQPQHF.

The chain employs TRBV2 and TRBJ1-1, with TRBD1 matching over 10 bases. This CDR3 spans 14 amino acids. Looked up from germline, CDR1 is SNHLY and CDR2 is FYNNEI. After removal of 8 bases from V and 4 bases from J, the junction contained 7 bases not matched to a gene. The CDR3, as DNA: TGTGCCAGCGGCCCGACAGGGGGCCGCACTGAAGCTTTCTTT. Protein sequence: CASGPTGGRTEAFF.

This clonotype was counted between two and nine times. The CDR3 protein is CASGGVGDTGELFF. The CDR3 coding sequence is TGTGCCAGTGGGGGGGTCGGGGACACCGGGGAGCTGTTTTTT. The chain carries TRBV7-8 and TRBJ2-2; 7 positions match TRBD2. CDR3 length: 14 residues. Losses at the gene ends were 9 bases for V and 3 bases for J; bases not matched to a gene: 7. Germline V gene lookup returns CDR1 SGHVS and CDR2 FQNEAQ.

CDR3 nucleotides: TGTGCCAGCAAATTCTCACTCCAAAATAATGAGCAGTTCTTC. This gives the protein CASKFSLQNNEQFF. This chain joins TRBV6-1 and TRBJ2-1; unclear D gene. Deletions cut 7 bases from V and 7 bases from J, with 17 bases between. The CDR3 spans 14 residues. Per germline, CDR1 MNHNS and CDR2 SASEGT.

CDR3 region: CATCFAGANYNEQFF. For the CDR3, the DNA is TGTGCCACCTGCTTTGCAGGGGCGAACTACAATGAGCAGTTCTTC. The rearrangement uses TRBV27 and TRBJ2-1, with D maybe TRBD1 (6 bases). The germline V gene has CDR1 MNHEY and CDR2 SMNVEV (reference sequence). V was shortened by 10 bases and J by 3 bases, with 19 bases between the two germline ends. This CDR3 has 15 amino acids.

This clonotype has a handful of counts. The chain has TRBV20-1 and TRBJ2-2; a weak D match, TRBD1 (5 bases). The ends were cut back, 3 bases at V and 1 base at J, with 9 bases in the middle. This CDR3 spans 14 amino acids. From germline, CDR1 is DFQATT and CDR2 SNEGSKA (reference sequence). CDR3 in DNA: TGCAGTGCTAGGGTGGGGCGGAACACCGGGGAGCTGTTTTTT. Amino acid sequence: CSARVGRNTGELFF.

The rearrangement uses TRBV20-1 and TRBJ2-7, with a tentative D call TRBD2 (5 bases). With 0 bases removed from V and 0 bases from J, the gap between germline ends came to 12 bases. There are 15 residues in the CDR3. The germline CDR1 and CDR2 sequences are DFQATT and SNEGSKA (reference sequence). The CDR3 bases are TGCAGTGCTAGAGAGGCAGCGGTCAGCTCCTACGAGCAGTACTTC. This translates into CSAREAAVSSYEQYF.

V usage is TRBV7-9 and J usage is TRBJ2-5; D possibly uses TRBD1 or TRBD2 (5 bases each). This CDR3 is built from 13 residues. CDR1 is SEHNR, CDR2 FQNEAQ, per germline (reference sequence). Between the trimmed V and J ends, which lost 5 bases and 7 bases, there was a span of 14 bases. The CDR3 sequence: CASSHGTPGTQYF. For the CDR3, the DNA is TGTGCCAGCAGCCACGGGACCCCAGGGACCCAGTACTTC.

The rearrangement links TRBV7-9 to TRBJ1-2, with a possible D match to TRBD1 (6 bases). Trimming cost V 2 bases and J 3 bases, with 13 bases left between them. Looked up from germline, CDR1 is SEHNR and CDR2 is FQNEAQ (reference sequence). CDR3 length: 15 residues. CDR3 region: CASSLQGPNHYGYTF. For the CDR3, the DNA is TGTGCCAGCAGCTTACAGGGGCCGAACCACTATGGCTACACCTTC.

By sample share, this clonotype is medium-sized. The chain recombines TRBV30 with TRBJ1-5; D gene unclear. Germline V gene lookup returns CDR1 GTSNPN and CDR2 SVGIG (reference sequence). The CDR3 sequence is 13 residues long. V was clipped by 0 bases and J by 5 bases, with 8 bases between them. CDR3 coding DNA: TGTGCCTGGAGTGTAGGCGGCGATCAGCCCCAGCATTTT. Amino acids: CAWSVGGDQPQHF.

This chain uses TRBV11-3 with TRBJ2-1; 9 nucleotides line up with TRBD2. Germline V gene data show CDR1 as SGHNT and CDR2 as YENEEA. The CDR3 length is 15 residues. J gave up 8 bases and V 1 base, and 6 bases lay outside the gene matches. CDR3 bases: TGTGCCAGCAGCTTAGGGGCGGGGGGGCTCTATGAGCAGTTCTTC. Encoded protein: CASSLGAGGLYEQFF.